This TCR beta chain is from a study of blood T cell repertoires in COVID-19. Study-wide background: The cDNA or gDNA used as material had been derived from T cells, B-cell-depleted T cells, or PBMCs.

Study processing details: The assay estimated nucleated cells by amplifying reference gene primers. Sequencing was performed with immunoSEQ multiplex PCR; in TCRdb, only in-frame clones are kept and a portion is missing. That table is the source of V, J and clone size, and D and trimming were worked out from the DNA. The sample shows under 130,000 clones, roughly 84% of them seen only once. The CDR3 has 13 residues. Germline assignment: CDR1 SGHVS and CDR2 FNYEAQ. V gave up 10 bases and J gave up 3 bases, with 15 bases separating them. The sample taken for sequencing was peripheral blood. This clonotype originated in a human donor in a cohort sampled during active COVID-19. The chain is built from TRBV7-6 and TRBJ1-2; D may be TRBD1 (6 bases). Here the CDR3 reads CATWGGAYYGYTF. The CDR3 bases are TGTGCCACCTGGGGGGGGGCTTACTATGGCTACACCTTC.